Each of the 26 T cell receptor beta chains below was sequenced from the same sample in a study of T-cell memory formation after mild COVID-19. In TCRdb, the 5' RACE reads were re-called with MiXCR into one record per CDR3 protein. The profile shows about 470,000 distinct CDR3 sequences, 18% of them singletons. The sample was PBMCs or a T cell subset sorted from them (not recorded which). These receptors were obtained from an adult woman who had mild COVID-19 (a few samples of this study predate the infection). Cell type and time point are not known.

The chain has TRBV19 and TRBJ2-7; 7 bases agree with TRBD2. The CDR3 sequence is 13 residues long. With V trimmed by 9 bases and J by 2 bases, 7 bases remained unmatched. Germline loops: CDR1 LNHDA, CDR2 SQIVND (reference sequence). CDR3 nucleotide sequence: TGTGCCAGCGCGCGGGGGAGGACCTACGAGCAGTACTTC. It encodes CASARGRTYEQYF. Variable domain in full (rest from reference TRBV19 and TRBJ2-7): DGGITQSPKYLFRKEGQNVTLSCEQNLNHDAMYWYRQDPGQGLRLIYYSQIVNDFQKGDIAEGYSVSREKKESFPLTVTSAQKNPTAFYLCASARGRTYEQYFGPGTRLTVT.

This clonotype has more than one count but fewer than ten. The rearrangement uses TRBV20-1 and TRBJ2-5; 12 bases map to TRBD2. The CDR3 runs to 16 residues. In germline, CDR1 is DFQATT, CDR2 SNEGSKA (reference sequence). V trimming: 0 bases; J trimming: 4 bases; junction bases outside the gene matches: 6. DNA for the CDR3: TGCAGTGCTAGAGATGACCTAGCGGGAGGGCGAGAGACCCAGTACTTC. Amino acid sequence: CSARDDLAGGRETQYF.

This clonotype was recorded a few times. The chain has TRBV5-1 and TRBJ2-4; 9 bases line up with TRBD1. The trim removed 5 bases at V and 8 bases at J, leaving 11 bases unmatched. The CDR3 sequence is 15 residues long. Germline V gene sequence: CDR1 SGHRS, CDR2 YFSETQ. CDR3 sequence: CASSEDGTGFDIQYF. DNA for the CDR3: TGCGCCAGCAGTGAGGACGGGACAGGGTTCGACATTCAGTACTTC.

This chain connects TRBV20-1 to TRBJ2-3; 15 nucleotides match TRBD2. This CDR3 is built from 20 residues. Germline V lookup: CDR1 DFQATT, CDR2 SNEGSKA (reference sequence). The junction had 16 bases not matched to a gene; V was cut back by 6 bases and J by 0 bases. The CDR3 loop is CSAPAFRTSGRAYSTDTQYF. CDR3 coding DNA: TGCAGTGCACCGGCATTCCGGACTAGCGGGAGGGCGTATAGCACAGATACGCAGTATTTT.

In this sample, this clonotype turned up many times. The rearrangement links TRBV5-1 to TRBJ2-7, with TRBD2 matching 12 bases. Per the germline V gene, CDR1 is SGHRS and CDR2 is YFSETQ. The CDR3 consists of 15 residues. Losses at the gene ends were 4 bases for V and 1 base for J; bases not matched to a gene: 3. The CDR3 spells CASSHGLAGSYEQYF. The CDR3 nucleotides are TGCGCCAGCAGCCACGGACTAGCGGGATCCTACGAGCAGTACTTC.

The CDR3 DNA sequence: TGTGCCAGCAGTTTAAAGATGGGGGTATACAGGGGGCAGTCCTACGAGCAGTACTTC. It specifies CASSLKMGVYRGQSYEQYF. The V gene is TRBV27, the J gene TRBJ2-7; 9 bases map to TRBD1. Trimming removed 2 bases from V and 1 base from J; junction bases left unmatched: 15. Germline CDR1 is MNHEY and CDR2 is SMNVEV (reference sequence). There are 19 residues in the CDR3.

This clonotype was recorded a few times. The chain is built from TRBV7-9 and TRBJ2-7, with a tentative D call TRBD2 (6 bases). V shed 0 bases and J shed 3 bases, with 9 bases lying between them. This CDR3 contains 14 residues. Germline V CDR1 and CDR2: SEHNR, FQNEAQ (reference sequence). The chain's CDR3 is CASSLAGLDYEQYF. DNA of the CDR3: TGTGCCAGCAGCTTAGCGGGACTCGACTACGAGCAGTACTTC. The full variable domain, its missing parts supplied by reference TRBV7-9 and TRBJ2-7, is DTGVSQNPRHKITKRGQNVTFRCDPISEHNRLYWYRQTLGQGPEFLTYFQNEAQLEKSRLLSDRFSAERPKGSFSTLEIQRTEQGDSAMYLCASSLAGLDYEQYFGPGTRLTVT.

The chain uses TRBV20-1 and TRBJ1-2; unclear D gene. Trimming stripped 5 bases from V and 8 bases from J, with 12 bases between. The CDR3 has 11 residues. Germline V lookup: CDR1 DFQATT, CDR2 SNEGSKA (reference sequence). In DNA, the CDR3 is TGCAGTGCTCGCCCCTTAGAGGGCTACACCTTC. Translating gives CSARPLEGYTF.

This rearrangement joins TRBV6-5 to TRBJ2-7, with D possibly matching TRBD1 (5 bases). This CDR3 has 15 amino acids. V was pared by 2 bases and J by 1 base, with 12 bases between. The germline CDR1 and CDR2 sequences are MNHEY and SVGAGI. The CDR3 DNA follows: TGTGCCAGCAGTTACGAAGGGGCTTCGTCCTACGAGCAGTACTTC. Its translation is CASSYEGASSYEQYF.

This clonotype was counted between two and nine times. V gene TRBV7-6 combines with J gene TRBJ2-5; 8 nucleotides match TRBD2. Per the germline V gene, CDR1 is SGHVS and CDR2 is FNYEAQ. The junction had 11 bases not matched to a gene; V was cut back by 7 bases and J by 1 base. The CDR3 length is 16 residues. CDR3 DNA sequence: TGTGCCAGCATGCCCTTCGCGGGAGGTGCCCAAGAGACCCAGTACTTC. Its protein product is CASMPFAGGAQETQYF.

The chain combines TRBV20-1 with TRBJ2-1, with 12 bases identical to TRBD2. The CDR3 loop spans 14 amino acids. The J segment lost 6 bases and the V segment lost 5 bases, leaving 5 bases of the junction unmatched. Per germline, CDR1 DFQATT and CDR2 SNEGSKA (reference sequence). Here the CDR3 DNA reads TGCAGTGCTTGGACTAGCGGGGCTCTCAATGAGCAGTTCTTC. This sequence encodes CSAWTSGALNEQFF.

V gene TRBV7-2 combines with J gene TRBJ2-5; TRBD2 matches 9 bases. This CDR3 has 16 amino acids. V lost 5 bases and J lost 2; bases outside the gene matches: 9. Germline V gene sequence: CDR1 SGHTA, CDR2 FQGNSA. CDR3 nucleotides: TGTGCCAGCAGCCTGACTAGCGGACTATCTCAAGAGACCCAGTACTTC. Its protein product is CASSLTSGLSQETQYF.

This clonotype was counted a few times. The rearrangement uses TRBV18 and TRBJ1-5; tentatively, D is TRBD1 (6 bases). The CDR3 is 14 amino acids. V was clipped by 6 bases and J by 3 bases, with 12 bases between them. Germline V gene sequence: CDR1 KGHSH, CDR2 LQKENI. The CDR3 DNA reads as TGTGCCAGCTCGAATCAGGGGAACAATCAGCCCCAGCATTTT. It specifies CASSNQGNNQPQHF.

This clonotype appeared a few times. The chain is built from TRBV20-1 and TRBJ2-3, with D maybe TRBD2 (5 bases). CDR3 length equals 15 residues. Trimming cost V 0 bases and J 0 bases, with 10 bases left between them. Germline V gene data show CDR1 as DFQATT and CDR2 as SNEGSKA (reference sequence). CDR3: CSARDRGHSTDTQYF. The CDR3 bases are TGCAGTGCTAGAGATCGCGGGCACAGCACAGATACGCAGTATTTT.

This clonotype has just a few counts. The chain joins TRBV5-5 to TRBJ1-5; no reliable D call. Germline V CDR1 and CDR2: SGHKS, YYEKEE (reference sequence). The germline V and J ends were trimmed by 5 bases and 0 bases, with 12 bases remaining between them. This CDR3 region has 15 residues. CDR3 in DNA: TGTGCCAGCAGTTTCGGGGAAAATAGCAATCAGCCCCAGCATTTT. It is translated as CASSFGENSNQPQHF.

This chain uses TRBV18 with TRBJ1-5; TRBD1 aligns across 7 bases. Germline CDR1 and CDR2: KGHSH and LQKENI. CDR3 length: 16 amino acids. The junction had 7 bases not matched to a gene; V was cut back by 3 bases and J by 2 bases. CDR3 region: CASSPPGQEGNQPQHF. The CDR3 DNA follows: TGTGCCAGCTCACCCCCAGGACAGGAGGGCAATCAGCCCCAGCATTTT. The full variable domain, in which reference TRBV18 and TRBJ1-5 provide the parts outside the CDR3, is NAGVMQNPRHLVRRRGQEARLRCSPMKGHSHVYWYRQLPEEGLKFMVYLQKENIIDESGMPKERFSAEFPKEGPSILRIQQVVRGDSAAYFCASSPPGQEGNQPQHFGDGTRLSIL.

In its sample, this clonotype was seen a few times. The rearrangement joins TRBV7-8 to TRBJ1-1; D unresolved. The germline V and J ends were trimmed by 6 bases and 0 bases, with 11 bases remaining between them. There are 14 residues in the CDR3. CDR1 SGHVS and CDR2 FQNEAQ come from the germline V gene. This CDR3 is CASRDQTVNTEAFF. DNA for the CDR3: TGTGCCAGCAGGGATCAGACGGTGAACACTGAAGCTTTCTTT. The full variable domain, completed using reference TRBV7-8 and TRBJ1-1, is GAGVSQSPRYKVAKRGQDVALRCDPISGHVSLFWYQQALGQGPEFLTYFQNEAQLDKSGLPSDRFFAERPEGSVSTLKIQRTQQEDSAVYLCASRDQTVNTEAFFGQGTRLTVV.

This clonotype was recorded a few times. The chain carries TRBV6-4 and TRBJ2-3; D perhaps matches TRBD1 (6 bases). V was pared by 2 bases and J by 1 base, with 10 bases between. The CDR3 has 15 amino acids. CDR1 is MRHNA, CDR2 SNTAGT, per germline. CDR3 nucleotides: TGTGCCAGCAGTGACGTGGCAGGGGGCACAGATACGCAGTATTTT. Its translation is CASSDVAGGTDTQYF.

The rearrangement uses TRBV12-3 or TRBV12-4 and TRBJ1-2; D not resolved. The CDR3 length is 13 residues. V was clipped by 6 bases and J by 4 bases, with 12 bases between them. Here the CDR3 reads CASSRDIGYGYTF. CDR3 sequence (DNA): TGTGCCAGCAGCAGAGACATAGGCTATGGCTACACCTTC.

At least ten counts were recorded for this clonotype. The CDR3 is CATRLAGGREQFF. The CDR3 DNA follows: TGTGCCACGAGACTAGCGGGAGGACGCGAGCAGTTCTTC. The rearrangement joins TRBV12-3 or TRBV12-4 to TRBJ2-1, with TRBD2 identical over 13 bases. Trimming cost V 10 bases and J 10 bases; bases outside gene matches: 7. This CDR3 region has 13 residues.

The CDR3 sequence: CASRQGLVSNEQFF. DNA of the CDR3: TGTGCCAGCAGGCAGGGACTAGTATCCAATGAGCAGTTCTTC. The chain recombines TRBV12-3 or TRBV12-4 with TRBJ2-1, with 8 bases matching TRBD2. The V and J ends lost 6 bases and 6 bases, in that order; junction bases with no gene match: 7. This CDR3 contains 14 residues.

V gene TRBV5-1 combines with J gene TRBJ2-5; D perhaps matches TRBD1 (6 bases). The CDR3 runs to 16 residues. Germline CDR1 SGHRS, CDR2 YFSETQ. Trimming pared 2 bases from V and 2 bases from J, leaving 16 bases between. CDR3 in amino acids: CASSLGVDSNQETQYF. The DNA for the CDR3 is TGCGCCAGCAGCTTAGGGGTGGACAGCAATCAAGAGACCCAGTACTTC.

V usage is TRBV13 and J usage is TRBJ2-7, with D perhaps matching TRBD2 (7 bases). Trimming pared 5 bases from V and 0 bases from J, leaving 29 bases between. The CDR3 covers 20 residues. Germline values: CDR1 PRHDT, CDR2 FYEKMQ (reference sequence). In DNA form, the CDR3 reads TGTGCCAGCAGCCCATCCTGGACGGGGACACCCTGGGACTACTCCTACGAGCAGTACTTC. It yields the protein CASSPSWTGTPWDYSYEQYF.

The CDR3, as DNA: TGTGCCAGCTCACCAAAGACAGGGGATTCACCCCTCCACTTT. As protein: CASSPKTGDSPLHF. The chain employs TRBV18 and TRBJ1-6; TRBD1 agrees at 8 bases. The CDR3 runs 14 residues. V trimming: 2 bases; J trimming: 8 bases; junction bases outside the gene matches: 2. Germline V gives CDR1 KGHSH, CDR2 LQKENI.

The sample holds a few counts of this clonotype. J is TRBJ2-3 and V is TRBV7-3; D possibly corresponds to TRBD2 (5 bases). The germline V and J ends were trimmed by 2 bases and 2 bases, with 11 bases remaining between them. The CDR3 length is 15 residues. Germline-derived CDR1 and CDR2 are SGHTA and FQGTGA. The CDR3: CASSLAADNTDTQYF. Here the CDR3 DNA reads TGTGCCAGCAGCTTAGCAGCGGATAACACAGATACGCAGTATTTT.

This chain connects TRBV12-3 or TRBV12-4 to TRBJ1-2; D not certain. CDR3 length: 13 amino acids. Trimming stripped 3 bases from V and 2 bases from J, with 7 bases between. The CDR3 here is CASSFRQNYGYTF. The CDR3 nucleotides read TGTGCCAGCAGTTTTCGGCAAAACTATGGCTACACCTTC.